Presented here are 20 T cell receptor beta chains from one specimen sequenced in a study of blood T cell repertoires in COVID-19. Data came from immunoSEQ multiplex PCR; TCRdb stores just in-frame clones and leaves some out. The sample lists about 98,000 clones; about 90% were seen once. The sequenced sample was peripheral blood. These receptors came from a man between 65 and 85 years old with acute or convalescent COVID-19.

The V gene is TRBV2, the J gene TRBJ2-5; 7 nucleotides align to TRBD1. The CDR3 has 15 amino acids. V lost 6 bases to trimming and J lost 5 bases; unmatched junction nucleotides: 12. Germline CDR1 is SNHLY and CDR2 is FYNNEI. The CDR3 sequence: CASRRTGQERETQYF. CDR3 DNA sequence: TGTGCCAGCAGGCGGACAGGTCAGGAGAGGGAGACCCAGTACTTC.

The chain recombines TRBV7-3 with TRBJ2-7; D is perhaps TRBD1 (6 bases). Germline V lookup: CDR1 SGHTA, CDR2 FQGTGA. V lost 5 bases and J 4 bases, leaving 12 bases between the germline ends. The CDR3 extends over 13 amino acids. The CDR3 reads CASSPPGTYEQYF. The CDR3 DNA reads as TGTGCCAGCAGCCCTCCCGGGACATACGAGCAGTACTTC.

This clone was recorded only once. The chain carries TRBV28 and TRBJ2-7, with 10 bases identical to TRBD1. Germline CDR1 is MDHEN and CDR2 is SYDVKM. The trim removed 3 bases at V and 3 bases at J, leaving 8 bases unmatched. The CDR3 has 16 residues. CDR3 region: CASSFEGQGILYEQYF. The CDR3 bases are TGTGCCAGCAGTTTTGAGGGACAGGGGATACTCTACGAGCAGTACTTC.

The V gene is TRBV5-6, the J gene TRBJ1-1, with no clear D. Germline V gives CDR1 SGHDT, CDR2 YYEEEE. This CDR3 comprises 14 residues. With 5 bases removed from V and 2 bases from J, the gap between germline ends came to 13 bases. CDR3 sequence (DNA): TGTGCCAGCAGTTACAGACCCTCTAACACTGAAGCTTTCTTT. It is translated as CASSYRPSNTEAFF.

Only one count was recorded for this clone. This chain connects TRBV27 to TRBJ2-2; D perhaps matches TRBD1 (5 bases). Trimming pared 4 bases from V and 7 bases from J, leaving 13 bases between. The germline V gene encodes CDR1 MNHEY and CDR2 SMNVEV (reference sequence). This CDR3 is 14 amino acids long. The CDR3 here is CASSSYKGNGELFF. In DNA form, the CDR3 reads TGTGCCAGCAGTTCCTACAAGGGGAACGGGGAGCTGTTTTTT.

The chain's CDR3 is CASSFRSKGLAGGKTQYF. The CDR3 DNA is TGTGCCAGCAGTTTCCGCAGCAAGGGACTAGCGGGGGGAAAGACCCAGTACTTC. The rearrangement joins TRBV28 to TRBJ2-5; 15 positions match TRBD2. In germline, CDR1 is MDHEN, CDR2 SYDVKM. The CDR3 extends over 18 amino acids. J was trimmed by 6 bases and V by 3 bases; bases with no gene match: 11.

The J gene is TRBJ2-7, the V gene TRBV5-1, with D tentatively TRBD1 (5 bases). This CDR3 contains 15 residues. The germline V gene encodes CDR1 SGHRS and CDR2 YFSETQ. Between the trimmed V and J ends, which lost 4 bases and 0 bases, there was a span of 14 bases. The CDR3 sequence is CASSLDSVSSYEQYF. The CDR3 DNA reads as TGCGCCAGCAGCCTAGACAGTGTAAGCTCCTACGAGCAGTACTTC.

This clone was counted a few times. The CDR3 reads CASSIGRQFGNSPLHF. The CDR3 nucleotides are TGTGCCAGTAGTATTGGAAGACAGTTCGGCAATTCACCCCTCCACTTT. V gene TRBV19 combines with J gene TRBJ1-6, with D perhaps matching TRBD1 (5 bases). Germline V gene data show CDR1 as LNHDA and CDR2 as SQIVND (reference sequence). The CDR3 is 16 amino acids. The V gene lost 3 bases and the J gene lost 7 bases, with 16 bases spanning the gap. The full variable domain, rest sourced from reference TRBV19 and TRBJ1-6, is DGGITQSPKYLFRKEGQNVTLSCEQNLNHDAMYWYRQDPGQGLRLIYYSQIVNDFQKGDIAEGYSVSREKKESFPLTVTSAQKNPTAFYLCASSIGRQFGNSPLHFGNGTRLTVT.

This clone showed up just once. This chain links TRBV19 with TRBJ1-5; possibly TRBD1 for D (6 bases). Per germline, CDR1 LNHDA and CDR2 SQIVND (reference sequence). The CDR3 loop spans 12 amino acids. V gave up 6 bases and J gave up 4 bases, with 7 bases separating them. The DNA of the CDR3 is TGTGCCAGTAGGCAGGGGAATCAGCCCCAGCATTTT. This sequence encodes CASRQGNQPQHF.

The V and J genes are TRBV25-1 and TRBJ1-1; 7 positions match TRBD1. CDR1 and CDR2 (germline): MGHDK, SYGVNS. Unmatched junction bases numbered 10, after V lost 6 bases and J lost 6 bases. The CDR3 spans 14 residues. CDR3 sequence (DNA): TGTGCCAGCAGGAACAGGGGCCTAGGGGCTGAAGCTTTCTTT. Its protein product is CASRNRGLGAEAFF.

This clone showed up just a few times. V is TRBV5-1 and J is TRBJ2-2, with TRBD1 matching over 9 bases. Losses at the gene ends were 6 bases for V and 2 bases for J; bases not matched to a gene: 2. The germline V gene has CDR1 SGHRS and CDR2 YFSETQ. The CDR3 contains 14 residues. CDR3 bases: TGCGCCAGCAAGGGACAGGGAAACACCGGGGAGCTGTTTTTT. This sequence encodes CASKGQGNTGELFF.

The chain joins TRBV6-1 to TRBJ1-5; 9 nucleotides match TRBD1. Germline values: CDR1 MNHNS, CDR2 SASEGT. The CDR3 consists of 18 residues. V shed 3 bases, J shed 0 bases, and the junction held 9 bases outside the gene matches. The CDR3 DNA is TGTGCCAGCAGTGAGATGGGGACAGGGACTCATAGCAATCAGCCCCAGCATTTT. Translating gives CASSEMGTGTHSNQPQHF.

This rearrangement joins TRBV2 to TRBJ1-1, with D possibly matching TRBD1 (5 bases). CDR3 length: 15 amino acids. Germline assignment: CDR1 SNHLY and CDR2 FYNNEI. Trimming pared 6 bases from V and 6 bases from J, leaving 20 bases between. The CDR3 loop reads CASSNARRGGAEAFF. The CDR3 DNA follows: TGTGCCAGCAGCAACGCCAGAAGGGGCGGCGCTGAAGCTTTCTTT.

The rearrangement uses TRBV5-1 and TRBJ1-1; maybe TRBD1 (6 bases). With 2 bases removed from V and 5 bases from J, the gap between germline ends came to 19 bases. In germline, CDR1 is SGHRS, CDR2 YFSETQ. This CDR3 is built from 16 residues. CDR3 in amino acids: CASSFTLQGLGTEAFF. The CDR3 bases are TGCGCCAGCAGCTTTACCCTACAGGGTTTGGGGACTGAAGCTTTCTTT.

This clone has only one observation. This chain links TRBV5-1 with TRBJ2-7; TRBD1 aligns across 8 bases. In germline, CDR1 is SGHRS, CDR2 YFSETQ. This CDR3 has 15 amino acids. V was clipped by 2 bases and J by 7 bases; unmatched bases: 11. Here the CDR3 DNA reads TGCGCCAGCAGCTTCACAGGGGGTAAAACGGGGGAGCAGTACTTC. Translating it yields CASSFTGGKTGEQYF.

The V and J genes are TRBV11-1 and TRBJ1-6; D uncertain. The CDR3 consists of 14 residues. The germline CDR1 and CDR2 sequences are SGHAT and FQDESV (reference sequence). V dropped 3 bases and J dropped 7 bases, with 10 bases sitting between them. The CDR3 bases are TGTGCCAGCAGCTTGAACAGAAAAAATTCACCCCTCCACTTT. It translates to CASSLNRKNSPLHF.

The rearrangement links TRBV11-2 to TRBJ2-3; 10 bases are shared with TRBD1. J gave up 2 bases and V 0 bases, and 5 bases lay outside the gene matches. The germline V gene encodes CDR1 SGHAT and CDR2 FQNNGV. The CDR3 is 17 residues long. CDR3 amino acids: CASSLEGTGVHTDTQYF. CDR3 sequence (DNA): TGTGCCAGCAGCTTAGAGGGGACAGGGGTACACACAGATACGCAGTATTTT. Full variable domain (rest looked up from reference TRBV11-2 and TRBJ2-3): EAGVAQSPRYKIIEKRQSVAFWCNPISGHATLYWYQQILGQGPKLLIQFQNNGVVDDSQLPKDRFSAERLKGVDSTLKIQPAKLEDSAVYLCASSLEGTGVHTDTQYFGPGTRLTVL.

This chain joins TRBV6-6 and TRBJ2-7; weak D call: TRBD1 (7 bases). This CDR3 is built from 13 residues. V gave up 5 bases and J gave up 3 bases, with 11 bases separating them. CDR1 is MNHNY, CDR2 SVGAGI, per germline (reference sequence). The CDR3 region is CASSRGTDYEQYV. For the CDR3, the DNA is TGTGCCAGCAGTCGGGGGACAGACTACGAGCAGTACGTC.

The CDR3 sequence is CASSLRGPGGTIYF. In DNA, the CDR3 is TGTGCCAGCAGTTTAAGGGGGCCCGGTGGCACCATATATTTT. The chain uses TRBV28 and TRBJ1-3, with 7 bases fitting TRBD1. The germline CDR1 and CDR2 sequences are MDHEN and SYDVKM. This CDR3 is 14 amino acids long. V lost 2 bases to trimming and J lost 9 bases; unmatched junction nucleotides: 7.

The DNA for the CDR3 is TGTGCCAGCACCCGGGACAGGGAACAGACCCAGTACTTC. Translating gives CASTRDREQTQYF. The rearrangement uses TRBV2 and TRBJ2-5; TRBD1 aligns across 9 bases. Trimming took 7 bases from V and 6 from J; bases not matched to a gene: 6. CDR3 length: 13 residues. Germline V gives CDR1 SNHLY, CDR2 FYNNEI.